Sequencing of this T cell receptor beta chain was carried out in a study of shared clonotypes between healthy human individuals. On this clone itself: What it recognizes is unknown.

Study observations and caveats: The rarefaction results pointed to incomplete sorted-subset sequencing despite large depth. Owing to a small donor count, the genetic and exposure-history diversity represented was limited.

The CDR3 totals 18 residues. Trimming took 5 bases from V and 1 from J; bases not matched to a gene: 13. Germline values: CDR1 SEHNR, CDR2 FQNEAQ (reference sequence). The data were produced by immunoSEQ multiplex PCR, yet TCRdb's version contains in-frame clones alone and is incomplete. Here the sample spans some 2.1 million clones, roughly 95% being singletons. The clonotype comes from a man aged 18 to 29 in good health. The material sequenced was naive CD4+ T cells sorted from blood. Described subset: CD45RA+ positively selected. This chain uses TRBV7-9 with TRBJ2-3; 9 bases map to TRBD2. The CDR3 reads CASSPLAGRISRTDTQYF. The CDR3 coding sequence is TGTGCCAGCAGCCCCCTAGCGGGAAGGATTTCTCGCACAGATACGCAGTATTTT.